These 25 T cell receptor beta chains were all obtained from the same sample, sequenced in a study of T-cell memory formation after mild COVID-19 (TCRdb year 2021). To prepare the library, 5' RACE was applied. Sequenced on an Illumina NovaSeq 6000. The public reads were run again by TCRdb, first through fastp at Q25 and then through MiXCR, and only productive beta chains were kept. Identical CDR3 proteins give one entry, which carries the most common genes and DNA. The sample yields approximately 440,000 distinct CDR3 sequences; around 20% were counted once. Jointly, the top ten make up roughly 8% of the sample. The material sequenced was PBMCs or a T cell subset sorted from them (not recorded which). These receptors came from an adult woman who had mild COVID-19 (a few samples of this study predate the infection). The sample titles of this study are shuffled in the database, so cell type and time point are left out; the donor was told from shared clones.

A few counts support this clonotype. This sequence joins TRBV4-3 and TRBJ2-1; 10 nucleotides match TRBD2. J was trimmed by 4 bases and V by 0 bases; bases with no gene match: 6. Germline-derived CDR1 and CDR2 are LGHNA and YSLEER. This CDR3 has 17 residues. The CDR3: CASSQDWLAGVYNEQFF. In DNA, the CDR3 is TGCGCCAGCAGCCAAGATTGGCTAGCGGGAGTTTACAATGAGCAGTTCTTC.

This clonotype was seen a few times. V and J are TRBV7-9 and TRBJ2-7, with 10 bases fitting TRBD2. Germline values: CDR1 SEHNR, CDR2 FQNEAQ (reference sequence). The CDR3 covers 15 residues. Germline trimming cut 2 bases from V and 5 bases from J; bases unmatched to any gene: 6. CDR3 sequence reads: CASSLLAGAVNEQYF. Written as DNA, the CDR3 is TGTGCCAGCAGCTTACTAGCGGGAGCGGTCAACGAGCAGTACTTC. Based on the CDR3 plus reference TRBV7-9 and TRBJ2-7, the full variable domain is DTGVSQNPRHKITKRGQNVTFRCDPISEHNRLYWYRQTLGQGPEFLTYFQNEAQLEKSRLLSDRFSAERPKGSFSTLEIQRTEQGDSAMYLCASSLLAGAVNEQYFGPGTRLTVT.

This sequence joins TRBV6-2 or TRBV6-3 and TRBJ1-2; tentative D call: TRBD1 (6 bases). Germline loops: CDR1 MNHEY, CDR2 SVGEGT. The CDR3 loop spans 21 amino acids. V was pared by 6 bases and J by 4 bases, with 36 bases between. Here the CDR3 reads CASSSLQGGADPYHPPYGYTF. The CDR3 nucleotides read TGTGCCAGCAGCTCCCTACAGGGAGGTGCCGATCCTTACCACCCGCCCTATGGCTACACCTTC.

The chain uses TRBV24-1 and TRBJ2-3; 8 bases are shared with TRBD2. Germline V gives CDR1 KGHDR, CDR2 SFDVKD. The CDR3 has 16 amino acids. V lost 3 bases, J lost 0 bases, and 4 bases stayed unmatched. This CDR3 reads CATSDPLAGSTDTQYF. For the CDR3, the DNA is TGTGCCACCAGTGATCCTCTAGCGGGTAGCACAGATACGCAGTATTTT.

This clonotype has only a few counts. This sequence joins TRBV9 and TRBJ1-1; TRBD1 is a possible D gene (6 bases). The ends were cut back, 0 bases at V and 5 bases at J, with 8 bases in the middle. The CDR3 length is 13 residues. Germline-derived CDR1 and CDR2 are SGDLS and YYNGEE. CDR3 sequence (DNA): TGTGCCAGCAGCGTAGGGGGGCCTACTGAAGCTTTCTTT. Amino acids: CASSVGGPTEAFF.

V usage is TRBV5-1 and J usage is TRBJ2-4; D is unresolved. Trimming left V 3 bases short and J 0 bases short, with 7 bases between. The germline V gene has CDR1 SGHRS and CDR2 YFSETQ. The CDR3 sequence is 14 residues long. CDR3 residues: CASSSTVAKNIQYF. DNA for the CDR3: TGCGCCAGCAGCTCAACAGTAGCCAAAAACATTCAGTACTTC. Combining the CDR3 with reference TRBV5-1 and TRBJ2-4 gives the whole variable domain KAGVTQTPRYLIKTRGQQVTLSCSPISGHRSVSWYQQTPGQGLQFLFEYFSETQRNKGNFPGRFSGRQFSNSRSEMNVSTLELGDSALYLCASSSTVAKNIQYFGAGTRLSVL.

The table lists this clonotype with a few counts. This sequence joins TRBV2 and TRBJ1-2; D might be TRBD1 (5 bases). V lost 6 bases and J lost 0, with 14 bases in between. This CDR3 comprises 15 residues. Per germline, CDR1 SNHLY and CDR2 FYNNEI. CDR3 sequence (DNA): TGTGCCAGCAGGAGGCTGACAGACTCTAACTATGGCTACACCTTC. Its protein product is CASRRLTDSNYGYTF.

This clonotype was counted a few times. This rearrangement joins TRBV7-9 to TRBJ2-3; 8 bases map to TRBD1. Germline CDR1 and CDR2: SEHNR and FQNEAQ (reference sequence). The CDR3 consists of 16 residues. The junction had 12 bases not matched to a gene; V was cut back by 6 bases and J by 4 bases. The CDR3 loop reads CASSYSFRGQADTQYF. CDR3 DNA sequence: TGTGCCAGCAGTTATAGCTTCAGGGGGCAGGCAGATACGCAGTATTTT.

The chain joins TRBV7-9 to TRBJ1-5; 9 bases align to TRBD1. CDR3 length equals 16 residues. The ends lost 1 base at V and 5 bases at J; junction bases unmatched: 6. CDR1 is SEHNR and CDR2 is FQNEAQ in the germline V gene (reference sequence). CDR3 bases: TGTGCCAGCAGCTTAGTCGCGGGACAGGGCGATCAGCCCCAGCATTTT. Translation gives CASSLVAGQGDQPQHF.

This clonotype has ten or more counts. The chain uses TRBV25-1 and TRBJ2-1, with 7 bases fitting TRBD2. There are 16 residues in the CDR3. The germline V gene encodes CDR1 MGHDK and CDR2 SYGVNS. V shed 4 bases and J 8 bases; nucleotides not matched to a gene: 14. DNA for the CDR3: TGTGCCAGCAGTGGACAATCGGGCGGGAGCAACGATGAGCAGTTCTTC. It encodes CASSGQSGGSNDEQFF.

The rearrangement joins TRBV6-5 to TRBJ2-1, with 8 bases fitting TRBD1. This CDR3 comprises 15 residues. The V gene end was trimmed by 5 bases and the J gene end by 4 bases; junction bases not matched to a gene: 7. The germline gives CDR1 MNHEY, CDR2 SVGAGI. The CDR3 sequence is CASSGQGMGYNEQFF. The CDR3 bases are TGTGCCAGCAGTGGACAGGGAATGGGTTACAATGAGCAGTTCTTC.

With regard to this clonotype: This could be a read error, since a much larger clone is one nucleotide away. This sequence joins TRBV27 and TRBJ1-5; D possibly corresponds to TRBD1 (6 bases). V lost 6 bases and J 6 bases, leaving 15 bases between the germline ends. The CDR3 sequence is 14 residues long. Germline V gene sequence: CDR1 MNHEY, CDR2 SMNVEV (reference sequence). CDR3 amino acids: CASSQGTGIQPQHF. The CDR3 DNA follows: TGTGCCAGCAGCCAGGGGACGGGCATTCAGCCCCAGCATTTT.

V and J are TRBV11-2 and TRBJ2-4, with D hard to call. Germline CDR1 is SGHAT and CDR2 is FQNNGV. Trimming left V 4 bases short and J 0 bases short, with 13 bases between. This CDR3 contains 16 residues. CDR3 nucleotides: TGTGCCAGCAGCTCTGTCCGGACGCTAGCCAAAAACATTCAGTACTTC. This encodes CASSSVRTLAKNIQYF.

The chain is built from TRBV7-9 and TRBJ1-1; no reliable D call. Germline assignment: CDR1 SEHNR and CDR2 FQNEAQ (reference sequence). The V end was cut by 0 bases, the J end by 2 bases, with 7 bases between. This CDR3 is built from 14 residues. This chain's CDR3 is CASSLAAQNTEAFF. Written as DNA, the CDR3 is TGTGCCAGCAGCTTAGCGGCGCAAAACACTGAAGCTTTCTTT.

This clonotype came up a few times. The chain recombines TRBV12-3 or TRBV12-4 with TRBJ1-5; D possibly corresponds to TRBD1 (6 bases). This CDR3 has 15 residues. Trimming removed 2 bases from V and 1 base from J, with 9 bases in between. CDR3 sequence: CASSLSDSSNQPQHF. The DNA of the CDR3 is TGTGCCAGCAGTTTATCGGACAGCAGCAATCAGCCCCAGCATTTT.

This chain links TRBV9 with TRBJ1-2, with 8 bases fitting TRBD1. J lost 2 bases, V lost 2 bases, and 2 bases had no gene match. Germline-derived CDR1 and CDR2 are SGDLS and YYNGEE. The CDR3 totals 14 residues. The CDR3 protein is CASSVGQGNYGYTF. The DNA for the CDR3 is TGTGCCAGCAGCGTCGGACAGGGAAACTATGGCTACACCTTC.

In its sample, this clonotype was seen a few times. The chain recombines TRBV5-5 with TRBJ1-5, with D perhaps TRBD1 (5 bases). Trimming left V 2 bases short and J 0 bases short, with 9 bases between. The CDR3 is made up of 15 amino acids. Germline values: CDR1 SGHKS, CDR2 YYEKEE (reference sequence). The CDR3 nucleotides are TGTGCCAGCAGCTTTGGCCAGGGTAGCAATCAGCCCCAGCATTTT. Protein sequence: CASSFGQGSNQPQHF.

This clonotype was recorded a few times. The chain recombines TRBV7-9 with TRBJ1-2; D is uncertain. Trimming stripped 1 base from V and 6 bases from J, with 9 bases between. The CDR3 covers 13 residues. CDR1 is SEHNR, CDR2 FQNEAQ, per germline (reference sequence). CDR3 nucleotides: TGTGCCAGCAGCTTAGGGGGAGAGCATGGCTACACCTTC. Protein sequence: CASSLGGEHGYTF.

The V and J genes are TRBV11-1 and TRBJ2-5; 8 bases match TRBD1. Germline CDR1 SGHAT, CDR2 FQDESV (reference sequence). The V gene end was trimmed by 5 bases and the J gene end by 4 bases; junction bases not matched to a gene: 15. This CDR3 is 17 amino acids long. The chain's CDR3 is CASSLGQGPSIGETQYF. CDR3 coding DNA: TGTGCCAGCAGCCTCGGACAGGGCCCAAGTATAGGAGAGACCCAGTACTTC. Variable domain in full (rest from reference TRBV11-1 and TRBJ2-5): EAEVAQSPRYKITEKSQAVAFWCDPISGHATLYWYRQILGQGPELLVQFQDESVVDDSQLPKDRFSAERLKGVDSTLKIQPAELGDSAMYLCASSLGQGPSIGETQYFGPGTRLLVL.

This clonotype was picked up many times. The chain combines TRBV5-1 with TRBJ1-1, with unresolved D. V shed 4 bases and J shed 4 bases, with 8 bases lying between them. Germline V lookup: CDR1 SGHRS, CDR2 YFSETQ. The CDR3 runs to 12 residues. CDR3 residues: CASSPRGTEAFF. CDR3 nucleotides: TGCGCCAGCAGCCCCCGTGGCACTGAAGCTTTCTTT. The full variable domain, in which reference TRBV5-1 and TRBJ1-1 provide the parts outside the CDR3, is KAGVTQTPRYLIKTRGQQVTLSCSPISGHRSVSWYQQTPGQGLQFLFEYFSETQRNKGNFPGRFSGRQFSNSRSEMNVSTLELGDSALYLCASSPRGTEAFFGQGTRLTVV.

The chain has TRBV4-1 and TRBJ1-4; 7 bases map to TRBD1. J gave up 8 bases and V 2 bases, and 5 bases lay outside the gene matches. Germline values: CDR1 MGHRA, CDR2 YSYEKL. The CDR3 length is 14 residues. The DNA for the CDR3 is TGCGCCAGCAGCCAATGGACAGGTCTGGAAAAACTGTTTTTT. Translated: CASSQWTGLEKLFF.

This clonotype was found a few times. The chain couples TRBV24-1 to TRBJ2-7; 10 bases map to TRBD1. The junction had 5 bases not matched to a gene; V was cut back by 2 bases and J by 5 bases. The CDR3 is 15 residues long. Germline V gene sequence: CDR1 KGHDR, CDR2 SFDVKD. The CDR3 DNA sequence: TGTGCCACCAGTGATTCCGGGACAGGGGTCGACGAGCAGTACTTC. Its protein product is CATSDSGTGVDEQYF.

This clonotype occurred a few times. This chain connects TRBV6-2 or TRBV6-3 to TRBJ2-7; D is tentatively TRBD1 or TRBD2 (6 bases each). Germline V CDR1 and CDR2: MNHEY, SVGEGT. The CDR3 length is 16 residues. Trimming stripped 3 bases from V and 0 bases from J, with 15 bases between. Written as DNA, the CDR3 is TGTGCCAGCAGTTATGGCGGGACACCGATCTCCTACGAGCAGTACTTC. Amino acids: CASSYGGTPISYEQYF.

This clonotype was seen only a few times. The genes are TRBV5-1 and TRBJ2-7; no clear D. The CDR3 loop spans 14 amino acids. CDR1 and CDR2 (germline): SGHRS, YFSETQ. Between the trimmed V and J ends, which lost 2 bases and 0 bases, there was a span of 9 bases. In DNA, the CDR3 is TGCGCCAGCAGCTTTTATAGTGACTCCTACGAGCAGTACTTC. Translating it yields CASSFYSDSYEQYF.

The V gene is TRBV7-9, the J gene TRBJ2-5, with TRBD1 identical over 9 bases. The germline CDR1 and CDR2 sequences are SEHNR and FQNEAQ (reference sequence). With 5 bases clipped from V and 4 bases from J, the junction kept 5 bases outside the gene matches. The CDR3 is 14 residues long. CDR3 in DNA: TGTGCCAGCAGCCATCAGACAGGGGGAGAGACCCAGTACTTC. Protein product: CASSHQTGGETQYF.